This TCR beta chain derives from a study of T-cell memory formation after mild COVID-19. Losses at the gene ends were 6 bases for V and 9 bases for J; bases not matched to a gene: 8. The V gene's germline CDR1 is LGHNA and CDR2 YNFKEQ. CDR3 size: 13 residues. TCRdb independently ran MiXCR on the 5' RACE reads; one entry per CDR3 protein. This table holds about half a million distinct CDR3 sequences, about 18% found once. Sequenced sample: PBMCs or a T cell subset sorted from them (not recorded which). The receptor comes from an adult woman who had mild COVID-19 (a few samples of this study predate the infection). Cell type and time point are not known. The V call is TRBV4-2, the J call TRBJ2-1; 7 bases fit TRBD1. CDR3 bases: TGTGCCAGCAGTAACAGGGCAGGGGGTGAGCAGTTCTTC. It codes for CASSNRAGGEQFF.